Listed below are T cell receptor beta chains from one sample, sequenced in a study of cytomegalovirus exposure and HLA in healthy donors. Assay: immunoSEQ multiplex PCR; the TCRdb copy retains only in-frame clones and omits some. The sample contains about 110,000 clones, approximately 94% of which appear only once. Input material: PBMCs. Receptor source: a woman aged 18-35 years in good health and CMV-seronegative. Each CDR3 is given with its conserved first and last residue. D genes are given only for firm matches. Only some rows state a clone size, as once, few, many or a class for expanded clones.

clone_size	d_call	j_call	v_call	cdr3_aa	cdr3_nt
-	-	TRBJ1-1	TRBV13	CASSSLGASVGRTEAFF	TGTGCCAGCAGCTCCCTGGGAGCGTCAGTGGGGAGGACTGAAGCTTTCTTT
-	-	TRBJ2-7	TRBV28	CASSFGPGTSSSYEQYF	TGTGCCAGCAGTTTCGGCCCCGGGACTTCCAGCTCCTACGAGCAGTACTTC
-	-	TRBJ2-2	TRBV6-5	CASSYTGLPTGELFF	TGTGCCAGCAGTTACACGGGACTTCCCACCGGGGAGCTGTTTTTT
-	-	TRBJ2-1	TRBV7-2	CASSQGSGAYNEQFF	TGTGCCAGCAGCCAAGGCTCAGGGGCCTACAATGAGCAGTTCTTC
-	-	TRBJ1-1	TRBV19	CASSPGGLAEAFF	TGTGCCAGTTCTCCGGGGGGTTTGGCTGAAGCTTTCTTT
-	-	TRBJ2-1	TRBV11-3	CASSLSLFPNEQFF	TGTGCCAGCAGCTTATCACTATTTCCCAATGAGCAGTTCTTC
-	-	TRBJ1-5	TRBV5-6	CASSLSDNNPNQPQHF	TGTGCCAGCAGCTTGTCGGACAATAATCCAAATCAGCCCCAGCATTTT
once	TRBD1	TRBJ1-2	TRBV28	CASRTGGDYGYTF	TGTGCCAGCAGGACAGGGGGGGACTATGGCTACACCTTC
-	-	TRBJ2-7	TRBV7-9	CASSLAVTRLVGEQYF	TGTGCCAGCAGCTTAGCGGTGACTAGACTGGTTGGAGAGCAGTACTTC
-	-	TRBJ1-1	TRBV5-8	CASSFQGLRTEAFF	TGTGCCAGCAGCTTTCAGGGATTAAGAACTGAAGCTTTCTTT
-	-	TRBJ1-4	TRBV28	CASSLSGAGVGEKLFF	TGTGCCAGCAGTTTAAGTGGCGCAGGGGTAGGCGAAAAACTGTTTTTT
-	-	TRBJ1-1	TRBV18	CASSPTLQGYTEAFF	TGTGCCAGCTCACCAACCCTACAGGGTTACACTGAAGCTTTCTTT
-	TRBD2	TRBJ2-1	TRBV5-1	CASSISSGGHNEQFF	TGCGCCAGCAGCATCTCTAGCGGGGGCCATAATGAGCAGTTCTTC
-	-	TRBJ2-5	TRBV4-2	CASSQDRSAQETQYF	TGTGCCAGCAGCCAAGATCGAAGCGCCCAAGAGACCCAGTACTTC
-	TRBD1	TRBJ2-7	TRBV5-4	CASSLQGAEEQYF	TGTGCCAGCAGCTTACAGGGGGCAGAAGAGCAGTACTTC